The 24 T cell receptor beta chains presented below share a single source sample, sequenced in a study of CD8+ T cells in alopecia areata. The sequencing template was cDNA reverse transcribed from extracted RNA. The assay was immunoSEQ multiplex PCR, and TCRdb's table has in-frame clones only and misses some. The sample contains around 200,000 clones, around 56% of which appear only once. The treatment was: oral pan-JAK inhibitor, 5-10 mg twice daily. Sequenced material: CD4+ T cells sorted from blood, taken at week 4, from a patient treated with tofacitinib. The receptors originated from a human donor with alopecia areata.

The V and J genes are TRBV25-1 and TRBJ2-7, with TRBD1 as a possible D gene (6 bases). V dropped 3 bases and J dropped 3 bases, with 15 bases sitting between them. CDR1 and CDR2 from the germline V gene are MGHDK and SYGVNS. The CDR3 runs 15 residues. Here the CDR3 reads CASSESRRGIYEQYF. The CDR3 nucleotides are TGTGCCAGCAGTGAGTCCCGCAGGGGAATCTACGAGCAGTACTTC.

The V gene is TRBV18, the J gene TRBJ2-5, with D possibly TRBD1 on 5 matching bases. The CDR3 is 15 residues long. The V and J ends lost 0 bases and 5 bases respectively, with 13 bases between them. CDR1 KGHSH and CDR2 LQKENI come from the germline V gene. The CDR3 DNA follows: TGTGCCAGCTCACCACCGGGGCTGCACTCGGAGACCCAGTACTTC. This encodes CASSPPGLHSETQYF.

The genes are TRBV27 and TRBJ2-5, with 8 bases fitting TRBD1. The V gene's germline CDR1 is MNHEY and CDR2 SMNVEV (reference sequence). The CDR3 spans 16 residues. J lost 4 bases, V lost 5 bases, and 12 bases had no gene match. The CDR3 region is CASSPRGRGRLETQYF. The CDR3 DNA sequence: TGTGCCAGCAGTCCTCGGGGCAGGGGGCGGTTAGAGACCCAGTACTTC.

A few counts support this clone. This sequence joins TRBV5-1 and TRBJ1-3, with a weak D call TRBD1 (6 bases). Germline V gene sequence: CDR1 SGHRS, CDR2 YFSETQ. This CDR3 region has 15 residues. Trimming shortened V by 4 bases and J by 4 bases, and 15 bases separated the two germline ends. In DNA, the CDR3 is TGCGCCAGCAGCAGTGACAGGTTTGCGGGAAACACCATATATTTT. Encoded protein: CASSSDRFAGNTIYF.

This sequence joins TRBV4-1 and TRBJ2-1; D call uncertain. Germline V gives CDR1 MGHRA, CDR2 YSYEKL. With 2 bases removed from V and 0 bases from J, the gap between germline ends came to 11 bases. This CDR3 is 16 amino acids long. DNA of the CDR3: TGCGCCAGCAGCCAACCAGCACTGAGCTCCTACAATGAGCAGTTCTTC. Protein sequence: CASSQPALSSYNEQFF.

The chain couples TRBV7-2 to TRBJ2-1; either TRBD1 or TRBD2 may supply D (5 bases each). This CDR3 spans 15 amino acids. Trimming took 0 bases from V and 7 from J, leaving 13 bases between them. CDR1 and CDR2 from the germline V gene are SGHTA and FQGNSA. CDR3 amino acids: CASSLASRGGNEQFF. CDR3 in DNA: TGTGCCAGCAGCTTAGCGAGTAGGGGCGGGAATGAGCAGTTCTTC.

This clone was detected a few times. The chain combines TRBV2 with TRBJ1-4; D possibly corresponds to TRBD1 (5 bases). Trimming removed 4 bases from V and 10 bases from J, with 13 bases in between. Germline V gene lookup returns CDR1 SNHLY and CDR2 FYNNEI. The CDR3 length is 13 residues. CDR3 bases: TGTGCCAGCAGTGTTCAGGGCTTCGGAAAACTGTTTTTT. It specifies CASSVQGFGKLFF.

The V call is TRBV5-1, the J call TRBJ2-2, with D perhaps TRBD2 (5 bases). Between the trimmed V and J ends, which lost 4 bases and 4 bases, there was a span of 11 bases. This CDR3 has 14 amino acids. CDR1 is SGHRS, CDR2 YFSETQ, per germline. In DNA form, the CDR3 reads TGCGCCAGCAGCGTCGGGGTCCGCACCGGGGAGCTGTTTTTT. Its protein product is CASSVGVRTGELFF.

The V gene is TRBV6-1, the J gene TRBJ1-2; D possibly corresponds to TRBD1 (5 bases). CDR1 MNHNS and CDR2 SASEGT come from the germline V gene. The CDR3 is 13 residues long. The CDR3 sequence is CALRRGDNYGYTF. CDR3 DNA sequence: TGTGCACTTAGACGGGGCGACAACTATGGCTACACCTTC.

The V gene is TRBV6-1, the J gene TRBJ1-2, with 7 positions matching TRBD1. The CDR3 totals 14 residues. In germline, CDR1 is MNHNS, CDR2 SASEGT. V lost 4 bases to trimming and J lost 8 bases; unmatched junction nucleotides: 10. Here the CDR3 DNA reads TGTGCCAGCAGTGCCCTGACAGGGAAAGGCGGCTACACCTTC. It yields the protein CASSALTGKGGYTF.

The rearrangement links TRBV11-2 to TRBJ2-2; a weak D match, TRBD1 (6 bases). In germline, CDR1 is SGHAT, CDR2 FQNNGV. The CDR3 extends over 14 amino acids. Trimming took 5 bases from V and 4 from J, leaving 11 bases between them. CDR3 loop: CASSTDRLTGELFF. CDR3 DNA sequence: TGTGCCAGCAGCACCGACAGGCTCACCGGGGAGCTGTTTTTT.

CDR3 sequence reads: CSVQGNYEQYF. CDR3 bases: TGCAGCGTTCAGGGGAACTACGAGCAGTACTTC. This sequence joins TRBV29-1 and TRBJ2-7, with D perhaps matching TRBD1 (6 bases). The ends were cut back, 5 bases at V and 3 bases at J, with 8 bases in the middle. The CDR3 has 11 residues. The V gene's germline CDR1 is SQVTM and CDR2 ANQGSEA.

Worth noting for this clone: Other DNA sequences within the sample encode an identical CDR3. The CDR3 loop is CSVESGETQYF. The CDR3, as DNA: TGCAGCGTTGAAAGTGGGGAGACCCAGTACTTC. V is TRBV29-1 and J is TRBJ2-5; no clear D gene. In germline, CDR1 is SQVTM, CDR2 ANQGSEA. V lost 2 bases to trimming and J lost 5 bases, with 6 bases between them. CDR3 size: 11 residues.

The V call is TRBV10-3, the J call TRBJ2-1, with unresolved D. The V end lost 8 bases, the J end lost 3 bases, and 11 bases lay between the germline ends. CDR1 is ENHRY and CDR2 is SYGVKD in the germline V gene. The CDR3 runs to 13 residues. In DNA form, the CDR3 reads TGTGCCATCCTCGATCAGAACTACAATGAGCAGTTCTTC. It specifies CAILDQNYNEQFF.

This clone was observed a few times. J is TRBJ2-1 and V is TRBV20-1; D not certain. The V end lost 6 bases, the J end lost 7 bases, and 10 bases lay between the germline ends. Germline values: CDR1 DFQATT, CDR2 SNEGSKA (reference sequence). This CDR3 region has 11 residues. The CDR3: CSAPSRNEQFF. CDR3 bases: TGCAGTGCGCCTTCTCGGAATGAGCAGTTCTTC.

This chain joins TRBV4-3 and TRBJ1-1, with D maybe TRBD1 (5 bases). The germline V gene has CDR1 LGHNA and CDR2 YSLEER. With 3 bases removed from V and 4 bases from J, the gap between germline ends came to 18 bases. This CDR3 has 16 amino acids. CDR3 sequence (DNA): TGCGCCAGCAGCCACAAAATAAGCAGGGTTAGCACTGAAGCTTTCTTT. Its translation: CASSHKISRVSTEAFF.

Here the CDR3 reads CAWGGDFGNTIYF. CDR3 in DNA: TGTGCCTGGGGTGGGGACTTTGGAAACACCATATATTTT. The chain couples TRBV30 to TRBJ1-3; perhaps TRBD1 as D (5 bases). The CDR3 spans 13 residues. V was cut by 5 bases and J by 3 bases, with 11 bases left in between. The V gene's germline CDR1 is GTSNPN and CDR2 SVGIG (reference sequence).

The chain joins TRBV5-4 to TRBJ2-1; 10 positions agree with TRBD2. This CDR3 region has 14 residues. Germline V gene sequence: CDR1 SGHNT, CDR2 YYREEE (reference sequence). V shed 0 bases and J 9 bases; nucleotides not matched to a gene: 3. The CDR3 protein is CASSLASGRLEQFF. CDR3 nucleotides: TGTGCCAGCAGCTTGGCTAGCGGGAGACTTGAGCAGTTCTTC.

The chain employs TRBV7-9 and TRBJ2-7, with 9 bases aligning to TRBD1. The CDR3 is made up of 14 amino acids. Per the germline V gene, CDR1 is SEHNR and CDR2 is FQNEAQ (reference sequence). V gave up 4 bases and J gave up 5 bases; unmatched junction bases: 6. The CDR3: CASSSHRGQDEQYF. The CDR3 DNA sequence: TGTGCCAGCAGCTCTCACAGGGGGCAGGACGAGCAGTACTTC.

The V call is TRBV7-3, the J call TRBJ2-3; D gene unclear. The germline CDR1 and CDR2 sequences are SGHTA and FQGTGA. The V gene lost 4 bases and the J gene lost 1 base, with 9 bases spanning the gap. This CDR3 is 14 amino acids long. This chain's CDR3 is CASSSNRGTDTQYF. The DNA of the CDR3 is TGTGCCAGCAGCTCAAATCGCGGCACAGATACGCAGTATTTT.

The V call is TRBV7-2, the J call TRBJ1-2, with D tentatively TRBD1 (6 bases). The V end was cut by 5 bases, the J end by 7 bases, with 14 bases between. The length of the CDR3 is 13 residues. Germline V gene data show CDR1 as SGHTA and CDR2 as FQGNSA. CDR3 in DNA: TGTGCCAGCAGCACGCGACAGGTGGCTGGCTACACCTTC. Translation gives CASSTRQVAGYTF.

This chain links TRBV19 with TRBJ1-1; D is possibly TRBD1 (5 bases). Per germline, CDR1 LNHDA and CDR2 SQIVND (reference sequence). CDR3 length: 12 residues. Trimming cost V 8 bases and J 10 bases, with 17 bases left between them. The DNA for the CDR3 is TGTGCCAGTGGCCGCGGTCAGGGACTAGCTTTCTTT. Its translation: CASGRGQGLAFF.

The chain links TRBV6-4 to TRBJ2-7; 7 bases fit TRBD2. V trimming: 9 bases; J trimming: 2 bases; junction bases outside the gene matches: 7. CDR1 and CDR2 (germline): MRHNA, SNTAGT. This CDR3 spans 13 amino acids. CDR3 bases: TGTGCCAGGAGCGGGGCGGTCGCCTACGAGCAGTACTTC. Translating it yields CARSGAVAYEQYF.

This clone was observed a handful of times. This chain connects TRBV29-1 to TRBJ1-4, with D uncertain. Germline loops: CDR1 SQVTM, CDR2 ANQGSEA. CDR3 length: 14 residues. Trimming left V 5 bases short and J 7 bases short, with 17 bases between. CDR3 in DNA: TGCAGCGTTCGGGAACGGAGGTCCGGTGAAAAACTGTTTTTT. Translating it yields CSVRERRSGEKLFF.